The subject of this entry is one TCR beta chain. This specimen belongs to a study of blood T cell repertoires in COVID-19. About the study: COVID-19 samples, acute and convalescent, were from the United States, Italy and Spain. Sources were T cells, B-cell-depleted T cells, or PBMCs; the material itself was cDNA or gDNA.

The V gene end was trimmed by 0 bases and the J gene end by 9 bases; junction bases not matched to a gene: 14. The CDR3 loop spans 17 amino acids. Germline V gene lookup returns CDR1 SGDLS and CDR2 YYNGEE. Per the original data handling: Amplification from reference gene primers served as the basis for estimated nucleated cell counts. Here immunoSEQ multiplex PCR was the method, and the copy in TCRdb shows in-frame clones only, minus some. D and trimming were read from the DNA, whereas the V and J calls and clone size are those reported in that table. The profile shows 650,000 to 800,000 clones, approximately 90% of them singletons.

The J gene is TRBJ2-3, the V gene TRBV9, with TRBD2 identical over 9 bases. The source material was peripheral blood. The clonotype originates from a woman aged 18-29 years with acute or convalescent COVID-19. The CDR3 bases are TGTGCCAGCAGCGTAGGAAGGGAGCGGGGGGCCTCAGGGACGCAGTATTTT. It codes for CASSVGRERGASGTQYF.